This T cell receptor (beta chain) was profiled in a study of long-term antiretroviral therapy in people with HIV. Sequencing used immunoSEQ v3.0 at survey level. Clones were read by immunoSEQ multiplex PCR, and TCRdb kept only the in-frame ones, dropping some. The sample includes about 20,000 clones, approximately 81% seen only once; the top ten take about 17%. Trimming took off 2 bases at V and 5 bases at J, with 7 bases between the two ends. Germline assignment: CDR1 MNHNS and CDR2 SASEGT. The CDR3 has 13 amino acids. This clone is judged medium-sized (0.01 to 0.1%). The receptor was derived from a woman under 30 with HIV. The chain employs TRBV6-1 and TRBJ2-1; D ambiguous. Source: unsorted PBMCs, taken 0.6 years after starting antiretroviral therapy. Written as DNA, the CDR3 is TGTGCCAGCAGTGAATGGCCTAACAATGAGCAGTTCTTC. Amino acid sequence: CASSEWPNNEQFF.